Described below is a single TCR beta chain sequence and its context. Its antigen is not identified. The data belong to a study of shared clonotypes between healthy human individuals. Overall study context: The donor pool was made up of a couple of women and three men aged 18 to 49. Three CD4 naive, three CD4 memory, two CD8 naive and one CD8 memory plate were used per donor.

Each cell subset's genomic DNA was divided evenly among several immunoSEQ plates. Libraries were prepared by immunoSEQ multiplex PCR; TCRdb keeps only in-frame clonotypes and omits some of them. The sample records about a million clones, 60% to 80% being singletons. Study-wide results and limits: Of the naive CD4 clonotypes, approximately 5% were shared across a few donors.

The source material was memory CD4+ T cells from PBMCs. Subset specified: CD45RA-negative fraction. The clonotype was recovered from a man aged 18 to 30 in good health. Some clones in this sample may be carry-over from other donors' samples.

As DNA, the CDR3 is TGCAGCGTTTTGGACAGGGCTGCCTACGAGCAGTACTTC. It translates to CSVLDRAAYEQYF. The chain combines TRBV29-1 with TRBJ2-7, with TRBD1 matching 8 bases. Germline V CDR1 and CDR2: SQVTM, ANQGSEA. The CDR3 is made up of 13 amino acids. The V segment lost 5 bases and the J segment 2 bases; nucleotides outside the gene matches: 5.